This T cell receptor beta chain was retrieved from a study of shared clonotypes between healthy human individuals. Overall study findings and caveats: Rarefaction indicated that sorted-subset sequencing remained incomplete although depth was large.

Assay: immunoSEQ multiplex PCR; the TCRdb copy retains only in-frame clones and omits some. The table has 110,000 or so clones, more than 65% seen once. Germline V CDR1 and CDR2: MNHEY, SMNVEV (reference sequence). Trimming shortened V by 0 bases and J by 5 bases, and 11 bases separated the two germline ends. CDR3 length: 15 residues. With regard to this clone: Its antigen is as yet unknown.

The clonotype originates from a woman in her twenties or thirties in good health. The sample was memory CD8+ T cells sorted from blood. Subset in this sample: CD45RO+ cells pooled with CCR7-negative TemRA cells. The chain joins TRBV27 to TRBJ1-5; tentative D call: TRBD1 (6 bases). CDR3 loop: CASSLSTGGYQPQHF. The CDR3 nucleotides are TGTGCCAGCAGTTTATCGACAGGAGGTTATCAGCCCCAGCATTTT.